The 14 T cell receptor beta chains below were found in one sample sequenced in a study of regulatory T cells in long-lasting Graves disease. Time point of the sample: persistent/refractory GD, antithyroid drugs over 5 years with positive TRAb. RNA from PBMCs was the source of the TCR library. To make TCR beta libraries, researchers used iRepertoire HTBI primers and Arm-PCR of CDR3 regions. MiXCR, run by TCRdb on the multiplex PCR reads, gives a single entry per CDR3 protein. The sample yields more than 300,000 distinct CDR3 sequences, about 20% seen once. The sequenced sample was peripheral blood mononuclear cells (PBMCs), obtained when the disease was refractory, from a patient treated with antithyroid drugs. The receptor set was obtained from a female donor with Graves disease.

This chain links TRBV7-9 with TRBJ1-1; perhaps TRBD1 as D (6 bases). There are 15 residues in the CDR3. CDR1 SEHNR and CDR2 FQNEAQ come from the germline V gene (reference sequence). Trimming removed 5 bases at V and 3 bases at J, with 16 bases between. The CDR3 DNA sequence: TGTGCCAGCAGCGGAGACCGGGACACCCACACTGAAGCTTTCTTT. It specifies CASSGDRDTHTEAFF.

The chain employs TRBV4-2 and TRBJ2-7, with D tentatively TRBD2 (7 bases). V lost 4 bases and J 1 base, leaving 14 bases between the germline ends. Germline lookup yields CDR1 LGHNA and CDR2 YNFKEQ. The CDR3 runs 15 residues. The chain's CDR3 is CASSPGEGGSYEQYF. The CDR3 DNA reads TGTGCCAGCAGCCCCGGAGAGGGGGGGTCCTACGAGCAGTACTTC.

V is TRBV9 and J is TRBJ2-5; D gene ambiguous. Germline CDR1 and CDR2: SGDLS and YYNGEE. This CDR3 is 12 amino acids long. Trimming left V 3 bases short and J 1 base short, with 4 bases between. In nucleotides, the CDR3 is TGTGCCAGCAGCGCTTTCCAAGAGACCCAGTACTTC. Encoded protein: CASSAFQETQYF.

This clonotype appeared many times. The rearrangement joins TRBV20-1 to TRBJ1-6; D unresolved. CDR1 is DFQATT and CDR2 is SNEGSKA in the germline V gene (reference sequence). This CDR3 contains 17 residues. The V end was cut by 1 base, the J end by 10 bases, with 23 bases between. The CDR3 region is CSARAPGNDPIRSPLHF. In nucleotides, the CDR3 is TGCAGTGCTAGAGCCCCCGGGAACGACCCGATAAGATCACCCCTCCACTTT.

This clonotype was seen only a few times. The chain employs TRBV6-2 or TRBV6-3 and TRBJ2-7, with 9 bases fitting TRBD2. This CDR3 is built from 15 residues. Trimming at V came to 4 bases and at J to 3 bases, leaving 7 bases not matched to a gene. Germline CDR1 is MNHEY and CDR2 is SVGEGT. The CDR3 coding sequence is TGTGCCAGCAGTTCTAGTAGCGGGGGAAGCTACGAGCAGTACTTC. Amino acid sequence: CASSSSSGGSYEQYF.

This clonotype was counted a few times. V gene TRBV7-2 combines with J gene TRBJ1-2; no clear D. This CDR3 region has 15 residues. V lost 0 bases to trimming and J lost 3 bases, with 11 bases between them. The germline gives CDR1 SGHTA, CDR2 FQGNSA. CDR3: CASSLANGPHYGYTF. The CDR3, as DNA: TGTGCCAGCAGCTTAGCAAACGGCCCTCACTATGGCTACACCTTC.

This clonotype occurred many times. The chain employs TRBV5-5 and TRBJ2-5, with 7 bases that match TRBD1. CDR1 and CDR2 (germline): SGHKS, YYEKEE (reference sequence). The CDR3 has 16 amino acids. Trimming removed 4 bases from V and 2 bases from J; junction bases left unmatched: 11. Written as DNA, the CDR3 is TGTGCCAGCAGCCCATTAGACAGGGCCCGACAAGAGACCCAGTACTTC. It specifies CASSPLDRARQETQYF.

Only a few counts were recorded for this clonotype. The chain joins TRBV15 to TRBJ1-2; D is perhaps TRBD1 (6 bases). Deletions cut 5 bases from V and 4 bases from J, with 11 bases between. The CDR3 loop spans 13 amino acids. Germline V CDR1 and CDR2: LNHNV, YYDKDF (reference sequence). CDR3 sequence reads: CATSGGLRYGYTF. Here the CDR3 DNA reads TGTGCCACCAGCGGGGGGCTACGCTATGGCTACACCTTC.

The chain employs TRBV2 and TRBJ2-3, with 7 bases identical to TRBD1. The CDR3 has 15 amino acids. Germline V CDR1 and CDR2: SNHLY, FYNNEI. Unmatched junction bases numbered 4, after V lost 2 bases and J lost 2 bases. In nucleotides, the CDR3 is TGTGCCAGCAGTGAATGGGGACAGCACACAGATACGCAGTATTTT. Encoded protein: CASSEWGQHTDTQYF.

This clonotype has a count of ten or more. CDR3 in amino acids: CATSDFRGRGGELFF. The CDR3 DNA sequence: TGTGCCACCAGTGATTTTCGGGGACGGGGCGGGGAGCTGTTTTTT. V is TRBV24-1 and J is TRBJ2-2, with D possibly being TRBD1 or TRBD2 (5 bases each). The CDR3 loop spans 15 amino acids. CDR1 and CDR2 (germline): KGHDR, SFDVKD. V lost 1 base and J lost 7, with 12 bases in between.

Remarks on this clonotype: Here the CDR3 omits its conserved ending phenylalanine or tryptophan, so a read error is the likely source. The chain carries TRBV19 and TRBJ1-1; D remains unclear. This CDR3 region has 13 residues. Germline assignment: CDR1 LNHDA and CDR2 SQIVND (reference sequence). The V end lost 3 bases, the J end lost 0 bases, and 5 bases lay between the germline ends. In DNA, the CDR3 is TGTGCCAGTAGTATGACCGTGAACACTGAAGCTTTCTCT. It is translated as CASSMTVNTEAFS.

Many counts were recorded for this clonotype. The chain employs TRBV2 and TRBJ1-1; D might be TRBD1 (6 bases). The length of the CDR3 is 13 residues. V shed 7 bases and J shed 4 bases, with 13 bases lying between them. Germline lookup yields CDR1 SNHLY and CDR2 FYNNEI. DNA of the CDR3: TGTGCCAGCACCAGGGGAGAGGGCACTGAAGCTTTCTTT. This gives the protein CASTRGEGTEAFF.

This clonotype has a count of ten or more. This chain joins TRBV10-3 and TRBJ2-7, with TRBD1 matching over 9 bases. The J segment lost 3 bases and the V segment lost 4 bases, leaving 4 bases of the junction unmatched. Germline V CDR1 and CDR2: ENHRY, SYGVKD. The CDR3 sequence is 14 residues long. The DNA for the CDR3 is TGTGCCATCAGTGCCGGGACAGGGAGCTACGAGCAGTACTTC. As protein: CAISAGTGSYEQYF.

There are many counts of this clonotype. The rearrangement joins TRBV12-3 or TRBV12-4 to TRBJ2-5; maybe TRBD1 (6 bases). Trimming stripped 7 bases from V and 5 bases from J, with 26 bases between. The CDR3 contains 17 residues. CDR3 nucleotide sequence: TGTGCCAGCAAAGCCTCCAGGGTACTCCCAAGGGGGGAGACCCAGTACTTC. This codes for CASKASRVLPRGETQYF.